These T cell receptor beta chains were read from a single sample in a study of T cells after yellow fever vaccination. Via MiXCR, TCRdb re-called the 5' RACE reads, giving one row per CDR3 protein. The profile shows hundreds of thousands of distinct CDR3 sequences, about 12% of them singletons. Source: PBMCs, taken on the day of the yellow fever booster vaccination. These receptors all stem from a man aged 30 to 39 who received the YFV17D yellow fever vaccine. Both conserved end residues are trimmed from each CDR3. The order of the fields is V gene, J gene, CDR3 protein.

V: TRBV24-1; J: TRBJ2-1; CDR3: ATSDLAGPYNEQF
V: TRBV6-1; J: TRBJ1-1; CDR3: ASRGTANTEAF
V: TRBV11-1; J: TRBJ2-5; CDR3: ASSSGGQLISERMKETQY
V: TRBV6-8; J: TRBJ2-1; CDR3: ASDPIQF
V: TRBV29-1; J: TRBJ2-1; CDR3: SVRGHNEQF
V: TRBV30; J: TRBJ2-3; CDR3: AWRKREGRYTQY
V: TRBV30; J: TRBJ2-5; CDR3: AWSVRRAKETQY
V: TRBV18; J: TRBJ2-1; CDR3: ASSPGTGDYNEQF
V: TRBV10-2; J: TRBJ2-7; CDR3: ASSDVASGVLGQY
V: TRBV5-4; J: TRBJ2-1; CDR3: ASSVSDEQF
V: TRBV5-6; J: TRBJ2-4; CDR3: ASSLYVTGTRGIQY
V: TRBV5-1; J: TRBJ2-7; CDR3: ASSLALGEYYEQY
V: TRBV19; J: TRBJ1-1; CDR3: ASSIDVRGIDAF
V: TRBV20-1; J: TRBJ1-1; CDR3: RLGQGLPKGGNTEAF
V: TRBV4-2; J: TRBJ1-2; CDR3: ASSQEPTRKANGYT
V: TRBV20-1; J: TRBJ1-1; CDR3: SARTTGTMNTEAF
V: TRBV12-3/TRBV12-4; J: TRBJ2-5; CDR3: ASSGDQTQY
V: TRBV9; J: TRBJ2-1; CDR3: ASSVGSPATYNEQF
V: TRBV5-1; J: TRBJ2-5; CDR3: ASSLRQTPGGRETQY
V: TRBV12-3/TRBV12-4; J: TRBJ2-1; CDR3: ASSMLAGSYNEQF
V: TRBV7-9; J: TRBJ2-7; CDR3: ASSSETSGSYEQY
V: TRBV14; J: TRBJ2-1; CDR3: ASNGGSYNEQF
V: TRBV12-3/TRBV12-4; J: TRBJ2-2; CDR3: ASSALASGRDTGELF
V: TRBV24-1; J: TRBJ2-3; CDR3: ATQPGGGRTDTQY
V: TRBV7-6; J: TRBJ2-7; CDR3: ASSSVDGDEQY
V: TRBV6-5; J: TRBJ2-7; CDR3: ASSYAGAGFHEQY
V: TRBV29-1; J: TRBJ2-1; CDR3: SVEAGGDEQF
V: TRBV7-8; J: TRBJ2-7; CDR3: ASSRGTRWYEQY
V: TRBV20-1; J: TRBJ2-2; CDR3: SAGGWTGELF
V: TRBV18; J: TRBJ2-3; CDR3: ASSPQTGSTDTQY
V: TRBV11-2; J: TRBJ2-1; CDR3: ASSPTPQQLEQF
V: TRBV6-1; J: TRBJ2-6; CDR3: ASQGAKGANVLT
V: TRBV4-3; J: TRBJ2-3; CDR3: ASSPEGDTDTQY
V: TRBV29-1; J: TRBJ2-1; CDR3: SVPSLSEQF
V: TRBV10-3; J: TRBJ2-2; CDR3: AISAGFGDATGELF
V: TRBV27; J: TRBJ2-7; CDR3: ASSHTSGGSYEQY
V: TRBV7-8; J: TRBJ1-2; CDR3: ASSPGFYGYT
V: TRBV5-1; J: TRBJ2-3; CDR3: ASSLLAESQY
V: TRBV5-1; J: TRBJ1-2; CDR3: ASSRDRVYGYT
V: TRBV6-5; J: TRBJ2-2; CDR3: ASSYSDPGQGGSGELF
V: TRBV20-1; J: TRBJ2-3; CDR3: SATVRPLTSTDTQY
V: TRBV6-1; J: TRBJ1-1; CDR3: ASSRGARTEAF
V: TRBV7-9; J: TRBJ1-4; CDR3: ASSVGQAANEKLF
V: TRBV28; J: TRBJ2-1; CDR3: ASSFPRTGTNEQF
V: TRBV12-3/TRBV12-4; J: TRBJ2-5; CDR3: ASEGTEETQY
V: TRBV18; J: TRBJ2-3; CDR3: ASSSSATADTQY
V: TRBV7-2; J: TRBJ2-1; CDR3: ASLSGTITYNEQF
V: TRBV12-3/TRBV12-4; J: TRBJ1-5; CDR3: ASSEDRGKAPQH
V: TRBV24-1; J: TRBJ2-5; CDR3: ATSDLKTGVMGSQETQY
V: TRBV20-1; J: TRBJ2-7; CDR3: SAGPSGGDAYEQY
V: TRBV20-1; J: TRBJ1-1; CDR3: SALRDLNTEAF
V: TRBV7-8; J: TRBJ1-2; CDR3: ASSPDPRVYGYT
V: TRBV15; J: TRBJ1-4; CDR3: ATSIRGGLGNEKLF
V: TRBV30; J: TRBJ2-7; CDR3: AWRRLAGNEQY
V: TRBV28; J: TRBJ1-6; CDR3: ASSRRNSPLH
V: TRBV20-1; J: TRBJ2-7; CDR3: SARGGDRVYEQY
V: TRBV18; J: TRBJ2-6; CDR3: ASSPVKLSGANVLT
V: TRBV12-3/TRBV12-4; J: TRBJ2-7; CDR3: ASTSQQTYEQY
V: TRBV3-1; J: TRBJ2-7; CDR3: ASSQGTGGEQY
V: TRBV10-3; J: TRBJ2-1; CDR3: AISDRTGAAYNEQF